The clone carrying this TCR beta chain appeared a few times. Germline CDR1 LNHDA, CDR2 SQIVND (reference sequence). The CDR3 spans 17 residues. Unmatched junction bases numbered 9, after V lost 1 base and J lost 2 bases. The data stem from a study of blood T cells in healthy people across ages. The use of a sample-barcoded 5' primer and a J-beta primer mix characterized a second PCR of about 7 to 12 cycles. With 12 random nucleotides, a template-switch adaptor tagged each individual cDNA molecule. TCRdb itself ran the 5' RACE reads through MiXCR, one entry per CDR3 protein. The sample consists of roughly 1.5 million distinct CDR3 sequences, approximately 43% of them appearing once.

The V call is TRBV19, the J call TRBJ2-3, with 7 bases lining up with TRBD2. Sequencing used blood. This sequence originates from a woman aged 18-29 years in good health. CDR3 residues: CASSIAGDYVNTDTQYF. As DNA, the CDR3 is TGTGCCAGTAGTATAGCCGGGGACTACGTTAACACAGATACGCAGTATTTT. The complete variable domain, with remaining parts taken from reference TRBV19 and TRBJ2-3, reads DGGITQSPKYLFRKEGQNVTLSCEQNLNHDAMYWYRQDPGQGLRLIYYSQIVNDFQKGDIAEGYSVSREKKESFPLTVTSAQKNPTAFYLCASSIAGDYVNTDTQYFGPGTRLTVL.